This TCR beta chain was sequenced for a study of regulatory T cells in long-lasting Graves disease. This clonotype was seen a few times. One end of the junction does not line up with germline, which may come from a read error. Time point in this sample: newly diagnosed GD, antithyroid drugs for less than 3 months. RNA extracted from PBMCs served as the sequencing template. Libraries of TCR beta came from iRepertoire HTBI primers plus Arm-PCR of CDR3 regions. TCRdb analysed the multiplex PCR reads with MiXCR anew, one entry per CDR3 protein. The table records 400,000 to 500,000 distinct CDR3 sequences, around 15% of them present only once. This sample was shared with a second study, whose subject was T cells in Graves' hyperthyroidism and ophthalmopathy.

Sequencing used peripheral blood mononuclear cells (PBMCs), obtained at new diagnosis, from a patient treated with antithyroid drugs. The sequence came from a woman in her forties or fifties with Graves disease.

The CDR3 coding sequence is TGTGCCAGCAGCTTAGGTAGCGGGGAATACAATGGGCAGTTCTTC. It codes for CASSLGSGEYNGQFF. This chain links TRBV7-6 with TRBJ2-1, with 8 bases fitting TRBD2. The CDR3 spans 15 residues. Germline CDR1 SGHVS, CDR2 FNYEAQ.